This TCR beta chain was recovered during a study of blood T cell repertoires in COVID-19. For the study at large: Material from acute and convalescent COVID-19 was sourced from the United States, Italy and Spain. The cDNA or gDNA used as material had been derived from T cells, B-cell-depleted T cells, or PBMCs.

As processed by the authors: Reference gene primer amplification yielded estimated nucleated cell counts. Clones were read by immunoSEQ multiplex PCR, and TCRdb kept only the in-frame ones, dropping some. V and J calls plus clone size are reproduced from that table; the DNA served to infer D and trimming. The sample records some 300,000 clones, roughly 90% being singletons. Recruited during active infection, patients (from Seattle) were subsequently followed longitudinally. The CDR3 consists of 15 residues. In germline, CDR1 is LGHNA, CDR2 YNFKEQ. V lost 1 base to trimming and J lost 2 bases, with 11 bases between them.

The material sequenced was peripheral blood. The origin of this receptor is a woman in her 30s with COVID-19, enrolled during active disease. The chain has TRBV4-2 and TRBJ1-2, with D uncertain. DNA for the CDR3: TGTGCCAGCAGCCAAGGGGCAGTCTCCAACTATGGCTACACCTTC. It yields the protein CASSQGAVSNYGYTF.